These 14 T cell receptor beta chains share one sample of origin, sequenced in a study of T cell changes during pregnancy in multiple sclerosis. Only in-frame clones appear in the TCRdb table, and some are missing; sequencing was by immunoSEQ multiplex PCR. The sample has approximately 44,000 clones, around 93% seen once. The sequencing used CD4+ T cells from peripheral blood mononuclear cells, collected in the third trimester of pregnancy. Receptors were obtained from a female donor with multiple sclerosis, enrolled in a pregnancy study.

The chain employs TRBV4-1 and TRBJ2-7, with 12 positions matching TRBD2. Per germline, CDR1 MGHRA and CDR2 YSYEKL. V dropped 0 bases and J dropped 0; count of bases not matched to a gene: 6. This CDR3 contains 18 residues. The CDR3 loop reads CASSQDLAGGPYSYEQYF. Here the CDR3 DNA reads TGCGCCAGCAGCCAAGATCTAGCGGGAGGGCCTTACTCCTACGAGCAGTACTTC.

V is TRBV19 and J is TRBJ1-1, with TRBD1 identical over 10 bases. The CDR3 is 17 amino acids. Germline assignment: CDR1 LNHDA and CDR2 SQIVND (reference sequence). Germline trimming cut 3 bases from V and 1 base from J; bases unmatched to any gene: 8. For the CDR3, the DNA is TGTGCCAGTAGTATGGGACAGGGGAGGACGGCGAACACTGAAGCTTTCTTT. Residues: CASSMGQGRTANTEAFF.

The V call is TRBV4-2, the J call TRBJ2-3, with 8 bases that match TRBD1. The CDR3 extends over 16 amino acids. The V gene end was trimmed by 3 bases and the J gene end by 0 bases; junction bases not matched to a gene: 5. Germline V CDR1 and CDR2: LGHNA, YNFKEQ. Written as DNA, the CDR3 is TGTGCCAGCAGCCACGGACAGGGATTTAGCACAGATACGCAGTATTTT. It is translated as CASSHGQGFSTDTQYF.

The chain is built from TRBV9 and TRBJ2-1; a possible D gene is TRBD1 (5 bases). This CDR3 is 16 amino acids long. The germline V gene has CDR1 SGDLS and CDR2 YYNGEE. The V and J ends lost 5 bases and 0 bases respectively, with 15 bases between them. The CDR3 DNA reads as TGTGCCAGCAGTGCAAGCAGGGTTAGCTCCTACAATGAGCAGTTCTTC. Translating gives CASSASRVSSYNEQFF.

The rearrangement links TRBV5-8 to TRBJ1-1, with D maybe TRBD1 (6 bases). Between the trimmed V and J ends, which lost 0 bases and 0 bases, there was a span of 12 bases. This CDR3 is built from 16 residues. In germline, CDR1 is SGHTS, CDR2 YDEGEE. This chain's CDR3 is CASSLGTGTVNTEAFF. DNA of the CDR3: TGTGCCAGCAGCTTGGGTACAGGGACCGTGAACACTGAAGCTTTCTTT.

This chain uses TRBV11-3 with TRBJ2-7; TRBD1 matches 11 bases. Germline CDR1 SGHNT, CDR2 YENEEA. V trimming: 5 bases; J trimming: 3 bases; junction bases outside the gene matches: 3. The CDR3 is 14 amino acids. DNA of the CDR3: TGTGCCAGCAGCGCCGGGACAGGGGGCTACGAGCAGTACTTC. Translating it yields CASSAGTGGYEQYF.

This chain uses TRBV10-3 with TRBJ2-1; D is undetermined. Looked up from germline, CDR1 is ENHRY and CDR2 is SYGVKD. CDR3 length: 13 amino acids. Trimming left V 7 bases short and J 0 bases short, with 7 bases between. CDR3 amino acids: CAIKRSSYNEQFF. The CDR3 DNA reads TGTGCCATCAAACGTAGCTCCTACAATGAGCAGTTCTTC.

A few counts support this clone. The chain is built from TRBV19 and TRBJ2-7; D might be TRBD1 (5 bases). The germline V gene has CDR1 LNHDA and CDR2 SQIVND (reference sequence). The CDR3 length is 15 residues. Between the trimmed V and J ends, which lost 1 base and 3 bases, there was a span of 13 bases. CDR3 in DNA: TGTGCCAGTAGTATAGCTCAGACAGCCCTCTACGAGCAGTACTTC. It specifies CASSIAQTALYEQYF.

The genes are TRBV4-3 and TRBJ1-1; 8 bases fit TRBD1. The CDR3 is made up of 14 amino acids. Per germline, CDR1 LGHNA and CDR2 YSLEER. V lost 4 bases, J lost 1 base, and 2 bases stayed unmatched. CDR3 in DNA: TGCGCCAGCAGCCGCGGACAGGGGAACACTGAAGCTTTCTTT. Protein sequence: CASSRGQGNTEAFF.

This chain links TRBV5-1 with TRBJ2-7; D is unclear. CDR3 length: 13 amino acids. Between the trimmed V and J ends, which lost 0 bases and 3 bases, there was a span of 7 bases. CDR1 is SGHRS and CDR2 is YFSETQ in the germline V gene. CDR3 bases: TGCGCCAGCAGCTTGGGATCTAACTACGAGCAGTACTTC. It yields the protein CASSLGSNYEQYF.

The CDR3 DNA reads as TGCGCCAGCAGCCAAGATAACCTAGCTGGCGAGCAGTACTTC. Residues: CASSQDNLAGEQYF. The rearrangement uses TRBV4-1 and TRBJ2-7; TRBD2 might be the D (5 bases). The CDR3 contains 14 residues. Between the trimmed V and J ends, which lost 0 bases and 6 bases, there was a span of 12 bases. Germline assignment: CDR1 MGHRA and CDR2 YSYEKL.

This clone was picked up a small number of times. This sequence joins TRBV4-1 and TRBJ2-1; D is ambiguous. V dropped 2 bases and J dropped 8 bases, with 16 bases sitting between them. This CDR3 has 15 amino acids. Germline values: CDR1 MGHRA, CDR2 YSYEKL. CDR3: CASSQTTVSVDEQFF. The CDR3 DNA reads TGCGCCAGCAGCCAAACAACAGTCTCGGTGGATGAGCAGTTCTTC.

The rearrangement uses TRBV6-5 and TRBJ2-3, with TRBD2 matching 7 bases. CDR1 and CDR2 (germline): MNHEY, SVGAGI. The CDR3 totals 14 residues. V lost 4 bases to trimming and J lost 1 base; unmatched junction nucleotides: 2. The DNA of the CDR3 is TGTGCCAGCAGTTTGGGAGGGGGCACAGATACGCAGTATTTT. Translated, it gives CASSLGGGTDTQYF.

The chain recombines TRBV5-4 with TRBJ2-1; 8 nucleotides match TRBD2. CDR1 SGHNT and CDR2 YYREEE come from the germline V gene (reference sequence). The V and J ends lost 6 bases and 3 bases, in that order; junction bases with no gene match: 8. The length of the CDR3 is 15 residues. The CDR3 nucleotides read TGTGCCAGCACCCCACAGACTAGCGTCTACAATGAGCAGTTCTTC. Translated: CASTPQTSVYNEQFF.